The 7 T cell receptor beta chains listed next were all sequenced from one sample in a study of CD8 T cells in ankylosing spondylitis. TCRdb reprocessed the 5' RACE reads via MiXCR and lists one record per CDR3 protein. This sample has more than 110,000 distinct CDR3 sequences; more than 7% occur once, and the top ten carry 7.3%. Sequencing was performed on synovial fluid, either unsorted or a sorted T cell fraction (not recorded which). The receptors stem from a male donor with ankylosing spondylitis.

V usage is TRBV6-7 and J usage is TRBJ2-1; TRBD2 agrees at 11 bases. TRBV6-7 belongs to the ORF category, with a function that is uncertain. This CDR3 contains 18 residues. The trim removed 6 bases at V and 4 bases at J, leaving 14 bases unmatched. The CDR3 sequence: CASSGPGLAEKNYNEQFF. In nucleotides, the CDR3 is TGTGCCAGCAGCGGCCCGGGACTAGCGGAAAAAAATTACAATGAGCAGTTCTTC.

V is TRBV20-1 and J is TRBJ1-2, with D perhaps TRBD1 (6 bases). Germline CDR1 is DFQATT and CDR2 is SNEGSKA (reference sequence). The CDR3 is made up of 12 amino acids. The CDR3 nucleotides are TGCAGCTCTTTCATACAGGGCAGTGGCTACACCTTC. This gives the protein CSSFIQGSGYTF.

This clonotype was counted ten times or more. V is TRBV4-1 and J is TRBJ2-7; weak D call: TRBD2 (5 bases). This CDR3 contains 13 residues. Looked up from germline, CDR1 is MGHRA and CDR2 is YSYEKL. V was cut by 6 bases and J by 3 bases, with 12 bases left in between. Written as DNA, the CDR3 is TGCGCCAGCAGGGGAGACTACGACTACGAGCAGTACTTC. The encoded protein is CASRGDYDYEQYF.

In this sample, this clonotype turned up many times. This chain links TRBV12-3 or TRBV12-4 with TRBJ2-5; D is ambiguous. Trimming took 3 bases from V and 1 from J, leaving 6 bases between them. There are 13 residues in the CDR3. Here the CDR3 DNA reads TGTGCCAGCAGTTTTTGGGCCCAAGAGACCCAGTACTTC. Translating it yields CASSFWAQETQYF.

This clonotype came up many times. The V gene is TRBV5-5, the J gene TRBJ1-4, with 9 bases that match TRBD1. From germline, CDR1 is SGHKS and CDR2 YYEKEE (reference sequence). The ends lost 1 base at V and 8 bases at J; junction bases unmatched: 9. The CDR3 is 16 amino acids. The CDR3 here is CASSLRGTGFGEKLFF. The CDR3 region has the DNA TGTGCCAGCAGCTTGCGAGGGACAGGGTTTGGAGAAAAACTGTTTTTT.

There are a few counts of this clonotype. The V and J genes are TRBV6-2 or TRBV6-3 and TRBJ2-3; 7 bases are shared with TRBD1. Germline assignment: CDR1 MNHEY and CDR2 SVGEGT. This CDR3 has 16 residues. V was pared by 4 bases and J by 1 base, with 8 bases of the junction left unmatched. Here the CDR3 DNA reads TGTGCCAGCAGTTCAGAGACAGGGCTGGGCACAGATACGCAGTATTTT. As protein: CASSSETGLGTDTQYF.

This clonotype was seen repeatedly, ten times or more. V is TRBV25-1 and J is TRBJ2-1; TRBD2 agrees at 9 bases. Germline values: CDR1 MGHDK, CDR2 SYGVNS. Trimming removed 4 bases from V and 6 bases from J; junction bases left unmatched: 10. The CDR3 is 16 amino acids. The CDR3 region has the DNA TGTGCCAGCAGTGGGACGCTAGCGGGAAAGGCCAATGAGCAGTTCTTC. Translating it yields CASSGTLAGKANEQFF.